The next 10 T cell receptor beta chains were all read from a single sample in a study of T cell changes during pregnancy in multiple sclerosis. The repertoire was sequenced with immunoSEQ multiplex PCR; TCRdb's copy has only in-frame clones and lacks some. The repertoire includes tens of thousands of clones, about nine tenths of them detected once, and 1% to 1.5% sits in the top ten. This specimen consisted of peripheral blood, obtained after pregnancy. All receptors come from a female donor in good health, enrolled as a control in a pregnancy study.

This rearrangement joins TRBV19 to TRBJ1-5; D ambiguous. In germline, CDR1 is LNHDA, CDR2 SQIVND (reference sequence). The CDR3 sequence is 13 residues long. V was trimmed by 5 bases and J by 6 bases, leaving 11 bases between them. The CDR3 nucleotides read TGTGCCAGTAGTCCATCGGAGGGTCAGCCCCAGCATTTT. Translating it yields CASSPSEGQPQHF.

The rearrangement links TRBV11-3 to TRBJ1-3; D unresolved. Germline V lookup: CDR1 SGHNT, CDR2 YENEEA. The CDR3 length is 15 residues. The V end lost 10 bases, the J end lost 0 bases, and 16 bases lay between the germline ends. Here the CDR3 reads CATSGRWSSGNTIYF. The CDR3 region has the DNA TGTGCCACTTCTGGTCGGTGGAGCTCTGGAAACACCATATATTTT.

The chain is built from TRBV13 and TRBJ2-7; 8 bases fit TRBD1. This CDR3 contains 15 residues. Germline V gene sequence: CDR1 PRHDT, CDR2 FYEKMQ (reference sequence). V trimming: 3 bases; J trimming: 0 bases; junction bases outside the gene matches: 4. CDR3 sequence (DNA): TGTGCCAGCAGCTTCAGACAGGGGAGCTCCTACGAGCAGTACTTC. Translation gives CASSFRQGSSYEQYF.

The chain couples TRBV9 to TRBJ2-7, with 7 nucleotides matching TRBD1. J lost 4 bases, V lost 3 bases, and 1 base had no gene match. The CDR3 is 12 residues long. Germline V gene sequence: CDR1 SGDLS, CDR2 YYNGEE. CDR3 DNA: TGTGCCAGCAGCGCACAGGGGTACGAGCAGTACTTC. The encoded protein is CASSAQGYEQYF.

A single count supports this clone. The chain carries TRBV25-1 and TRBJ1-6, with TRBD1 as a possible D gene (6 bases). V lost 1 base and J lost 8, with 12 bases in between. The CDR3 sequence is 15 residues long. CDR1 and CDR2 from the germline V gene are MGHDK and SYGVNS. The CDR3 sequence is CASSESGRGDSPLHF. CDR3 in DNA: TGTGCCAGCAGTGAATCAGGCAGGGGCGATTCACCCCTCCACTTT.

The V gene is TRBV19, the J gene TRBJ2-7, with D perhaps TRBD2 (6 bases). The V gene lost 3 bases and the J gene lost 0 bases, with 9 bases spanning the gap. This CDR3 has 14 amino acids. CDR1 is LNHDA, CDR2 SQIVND, per germline (reference sequence). The CDR3 reads CASSIGGISYEQYF. The DNA of the CDR3 is TGTGCCAGTAGTATTGGGGGGATCTCCTACGAGCAGTACTTC.

This chain joins TRBV4-3 and TRBJ2-3; TRBD1 is a possible D gene (6 bases). The germline V gene has CDR1 LGHNA and CDR2 YSLEER. V shed 2 bases and J shed 4 bases, with 16 bases lying between them. This CDR3 contains 16 residues. The CDR3 loop is CASSQFTTSGADTQYF. For the CDR3, the DNA is TGCGCCAGCAGCCAATTTACTACTTCAGGGGCAGATACGCAGTATTTT.

The chain employs TRBV29-1 and TRBJ1-3; D ambiguous. CDR3 length: 13 amino acids. Looked up from germline, CDR1 is SQVTM and CDR2 is ANQGSEA. V was clipped by 4 bases and J by 1 base, with 8 bases between them. DNA of the CDR3: TGCAGCGTTGTGGGCTTTTCTGGAAACACCATATATTTT. It yields the protein CSVVGFSGNTIYF. The full variable domain, in which reference TRBV29-1 and TRBJ1-3 provide the parts outside the CDR3, is SAVISQKPSRDICQRGTSLTIQCQVDSQVTMMFWYRQQPGQSLTLIATANQGSEATYESGFVIDKFPISRPNLTFSTLTVSNMSPEDSSIYLCSVVGFSGNTIYFGEGSWLTVV.

The V gene is TRBV18, the J gene TRBJ1-1, with a tentative D call TRBD1 (6 bases). The CDR3 is 15 residues long. From germline, CDR1 is KGHSH and CDR2 LQKENI. The V end lost 3 bases, the J end lost 0 bases, and 11 bases lay between the germline ends. CDR3 bases: TGTGCCAGCTCACCGGGACACCCGGTGAACACTGAAGCTTTCTTT. Encoded protein: CASSPGHPVNTEAFF.

The chain combines TRBV25-1 with TRBJ2-7, with TRBD1 identical over 9 bases. Trimming removed 6 bases from V and 4 bases from J; junction bases left unmatched: 7. The CDR3 totals 14 residues. The germline CDR1 and CDR2 sequences are MGHDK and SYGVNS. CDR3 loop: CASRTPGQGYEQYF. CDR3 coding DNA: TGTGCCAGCAGAACCCCGGGACAGGGTTACGAGCAGTACTTC.